Shown below are 21 T cell receptor beta chains from a single sample sequenced in a study of blood T cell repertoires in COVID-19 (dated by TCRdb to 2018 to 2021). Libraries were constructed by the immunoSEQ multiplex PCR assay. The clones in this table, taken by TCRdb from immuneACCESS, are in-frame only. Not every clone is retained; where verified, under half of the shortfall comes from an unresolved V gene, and the cause of the rest is unknown. This sample holds around 330,000 clones; about 85% were observed only once. The ten most abundant clones make up about 1.9% of the sample. Sequenced sample: PBMCs or T cells enriched from blood (not recorded which). The receptors derive from a woman aged 25-40 years who had been exposed to COVID-19.

The chain is built from TRBV28 and TRBJ2-4, with D possibly matching TRBD1 (7 bases). The CDR3 runs 14 residues. Trimming left V 5 bases short and J 6 bases short, with 14 bases between. In germline, CDR1 is MDHEN, CDR2 SYDVKM. The CDR3 loop reads CASSHRGGRNIQYF. In DNA form, the CDR3 reads TGTGCCAGCAGTCACAGGGGAGGAAGAAACATTCAGTACTTC. Full variable domain (missing parts from reference TRBV28 and TRBJ2-4): DVKVTQSSRYLVKRTGEKVFLECVQDMDHENMFWYRQDPGLGLRLIYFSYDVKMKEKGDIPEGYSVSREKKERFSLILESASTNQTSMYLCASSHRGGRNIQYFGAGTRLSVL.

The genes are TRBV11-2 and TRBJ1-1, with D uncertain. V lost 6 bases to trimming and J lost 3 bases, with 17 bases between them. Per germline, CDR1 SGHAT and CDR2 FQNNGV. The CDR3 runs 15 residues. The CDR3 DNA sequence: TGTGCCAGCAGGCGCGGGGATCTGGTTTACACTGAAGCTTTCTTT. This gives the protein CASRRGDLVYTEAFF.

The chain employs TRBV10-2 and TRBJ1-5; D call uncertain. Germline CDR1 is WSHSY and CDR2 is SAAADI. V was clipped by 6 bases and J by 0 bases, with 18 bases between them. The CDR3 runs to 17 residues. CDR3 protein: CASRATEYRNSNQPQHF. CDR3 bases: TGCGCCAGCAGAGCGACCGAATACCGGAATAGCAATCAGCCCCAGCATTTT.

The table lists this clone with a count of one. V is TRBV9 and J is TRBJ2-5; no definite D call. CDR1 is SGDLS and CDR2 is YYNGEE in the germline V gene. The CDR3 extends over 13 amino acids. The V end lost 0 bases, the J end lost 5 bases, and 8 bases lay between the germline ends. The CDR3 DNA reads as TGTGCCAGCAGCGTAGACCCCGGGGAGACCCAGTACTTC. As protein: CASSVDPGETQYF.

The chain recombines TRBV28 with TRBJ1-4; the D gene is possibly TRBD1 (6 bases). The V gene's germline CDR1 is MDHEN and CDR2 SYDVKM. The length of the CDR3 is 15 residues. V dropped 3 bases and J dropped 4 bases, with 12 bases sitting between them. CDR3 coding DNA: TGTGCCAGCAGTTTTCGGGGGGCCAGTAATGAAAAACTGTTTTTT. Protein: CASSFRGASNEKLFF.

This chain links TRBV25-1 with TRBJ2-2; D is possibly TRBD2 (5 bases). The CDR3 is 13 amino acids. Trimming pared 2 bases from V and 5 bases from J, leaving 6 bases between. CDR1 and CDR2 from the germline V gene are MGHDK and SYGVNS. CDR3 in DNA: TGTGCCAGCAGTGAAACTAGAACCGGGGAGCTGTTTTTT. Translating it yields CASSETRTGELFF.

This chain uses TRBV9 with TRBJ2-7; 13 bases align to TRBD2. With V trimmed by 0 bases and J by 4 bases, 10 bases remained unmatched. Per germline, CDR1 SGDLS and CDR2 YYNGEE. This CDR3 spans 18 amino acids. CDR3: CASSVAGLAGQPGYEQYF. The DNA for the CDR3 is TGTGCCAGCAGCGTAGCGGGACTAGCGGGGCAGCCTGGATACGAGCAGTACTTC.

This clone was seen just once. The V gene is TRBV12-2, the J gene TRBJ2-1; TRBD2, the table's D call, lacks a check against the DNA. TRBV12-2 is noted as a pseudogene. The CDR3 length is 18 residues. This CDR3 reads CASRLPRAGGESYNEQFF. CDR3 bases: TGTGCAAGTCGCTTACCTAGAGCGGGAGGCGAGTCCTACAATGAGCAGTTCTTC.

The rearrangement uses TRBV5-5 and TRBJ2-5; 9 nucleotides agree with TRBD1. Germline-derived CDR1 and CDR2 are SGHKS and YYEKEE (reference sequence). V was pared by 0 bases and J by 5 bases, with 8 bases of the junction left unmatched. The CDR3 covers 16 residues. The CDR3 nucleotides are TGTGCCAGCAGCTTGGCGTTTGGACAGGGGTTGGAGACCCAGTACTTC. This translates into CASSLAFGQGLETQYF.

The V gene is TRBV4-1, the J gene TRBJ2-5, with TRBD2 matching over 11 bases. The CDR3 has 16 residues. Germline V CDR1 and CDR2: MGHRA, YSYEKL. V was pared by 0 bases and J by 5 bases, with 5 bases of the junction left unmatched. CDR3 in amino acids: CASSQDSLAGGETQYF. Here the CDR3 DNA reads TGCGCCAGCAGCCAAGACTCCCTAGCGGGAGGTGAGACCCAGTACTTC.

This sequence joins TRBV5-1 and TRBJ1-6; TRBD1 matches at 8 bases. V dropped 4 bases and J dropped 13; count of bases not matched to a gene: 13. There are 15 residues in the CDR3. Germline-derived CDR1 and CDR2 are SGHRS and YFSETQ. The CDR3 DNA follows: TGCGCCAGCAGCCCCTCAGGACAGGGAGGGCAGCCCCTCCACTTT. Amino acid sequence: CASSPSGQGGQPLHF.

V and J are TRBV29-1 and TRBJ2-7; 10 bases map to TRBD1. CDR1 is SQVTM and CDR2 is ANQGSEA in the germline V gene. Trimming removed 4 bases from V and 2 bases from J; junction bases left unmatched: 5. The CDR3 spans 14 residues. CDR3 loop: CSVATGQGAYEQYF. The DNA of the CDR3 is TGCAGCGTTGCGACCGGACAGGGGGCCTACGAGCAGTACTTC.

The chain is built from TRBV6-5 and TRBJ2-1; TRBD1 is a possible D gene (5 bases). This CDR3 region has 14 residues. With 2 bases removed from V and 5 bases from J, the gap between germline ends came to 10 bases. CDR1 and CDR2 (germline): MNHEY, SVGAGI. The CDR3 here is CASSYRGYDNEQFF. CDR3 sequence (DNA): TGTGCCAGCAGTTACAGGGGCTACGACAATGAGCAGTTCTTC.

To note about this clone: Sequence at one end of the junction differs from germline and may be a read error. The chain recombines TRBV7-9 with TRBJ1-1; D perhaps matches TRBD1 (5 bases). The CDR3 has 12 amino acids. Per the germline V gene, CDR1 is SEHNR and CDR2 is FQNEAQ (reference sequence). The CDR3 here is CLAGLMNTEAFF. The CDR3 region has the DNA TGCCTGGCGGGACTGATGAACACTGAAGCTTTCTTT.

This sequence joins TRBV6-5 and TRBJ2-1; perhaps TRBD1 as D (6 bases). Germline V gives CDR1 MNHEY, CDR2 SVGAGI. The CDR3 sequence is 15 residues long. V was pared by 0 bases and J by 7 bases, with 13 bases between. CDR3 nucleotides: TGTGCCAGCAGTTACTCGAGAGACAGGAGAAATGAGCAGTTCTTC. It yields the protein CASSYSRDRRNEQFF.

This chain links TRBV5-4 with TRBJ1-1; TRBD1 aligns across 7 bases. This CDR3 spans 14 amino acids. J was trimmed by 4 bases and V by 3 bases; bases with no gene match: 6. Looked up from germline, CDR1 is SGHNT and CDR2 is YYREEE (reference sequence). CDR3 sequence reads: CASSSRQGGTEAFF. The CDR3 nucleotides read TGTGCCAGCAGCTCCCGACAGGGAGGCACTGAAGCTTTCTTT.

The J gene is TRBJ2-3, the V gene TRBV5-4; 9 bases fit TRBD2. Trimming cost V 0 bases and J 1 base; bases outside gene matches: 3. This CDR3 comprises 16 residues. CDR1 and CDR2 from the germline V gene are SGHNT and YYREEE (reference sequence). The CDR3: CASSLASGIGTDTQYF. Written as DNA, the CDR3 is TGTGCCAGCAGCTTGGCTAGCGGGATAGGCACAGATACGCAGTATTTT.

The chain combines TRBV30 with TRBJ2-7; 7 bases are a match to TRBD1. The CDR3 runs 13 residues. V shed 4 bases, J shed 7 bases, and the junction held 10 bases outside the gene matches. The V gene's germline CDR1 is GTSNPN and CDR2 SVGIG (reference sequence). DNA of the CDR3: TGTGCCTGGACCCTGACAGGGTTCGGTGAGCAGTACTTC. It encodes CAWTLTGFGEQYF.

V usage is TRBV5-4 and J usage is TRBJ2-2, with D perhaps matching TRBD2 (6 bases). There are 15 residues in the CDR3. The V end lost 4 bases, the J end lost 1 base, and 11 bases lay between the germline ends. The germline gives CDR1 SGHNT, CDR2 YYREEE (reference sequence). CDR3: CASSPGLLNTGELFF. CDR3 bases: TGTGCCAGCAGCCCAGGACTATTGAACACCGGGGAGCTGTTTTTT.

The chain is built from TRBV28 and TRBJ2-3; 10 nucleotides match TRBD2. V lost 3 bases, J lost 5 bases, and 5 bases stayed unmatched. The germline gives CDR1 MDHEN, CDR2 SYDVKM. The CDR3 runs 15 residues. CDR3 sequence: CASSLKGLAKDTQYF. In nucleotides, the CDR3 is TGTGCCAGCAGTTTGAAGGGACTAGCGAAAGATACGCAGTATTTT.

This clone was seen just once. The chain has TRBV4-3 and TRBJ2-7, with 7 bases that match TRBD2. Germline V gene sequence: CDR1 LGHNA, CDR2 YSLEER. This CDR3 spans 13 amino acids. V shed 3 bases and J 3 bases; nucleotides not matched to a gene: 2. CDR3 in amino acids: CASSQGGSYEQYF. CDR3 nucleotides: TGCGCCAGCAGCCAGGGAGGGAGCTACGAGCAGTACTTC.